Shown below are 24 T cell receptor beta chains from a single sample sequenced in a study of graft-versus-host responses after intestinal transplantation. The data were produced by immunoSEQ multiplex PCR, yet TCRdb's version contains in-frame clones alone and is incomplete. The sample shows 75,000 to 100,000 clones, roughly nine tenths of them seen only once. These receptors have no known antigen. The sequences come from unstimulated CD4+ T cells sorted from spleen or lymph node cells, collected before intestinal transplant. These receptors all stem from a human donor who received an intestinal transplant.

This rearrangement joins TRBV6-1 to TRBJ2-2; no clear D. The CDR3 runs to 13 residues. V shed 2 bases and J shed 4 bases, with 5 bases lying between them. CDR1 MNHNS and CDR2 SASEGT come from the germline V gene. The CDR3 DNA is TGTGCCAGCAGTGAACGGTTCACCGGGGAGCTGTTTTTT. Translation gives CASSERFTGELFF.

The V gene is TRBV4-3, the J gene TRBJ2-3, with TRBD1 identical over 7 bases. CDR1 LGHNA and CDR2 YSLEER come from the germline V gene. V was pared by 4 bases and J by 1 base, with 2 bases of the junction left unmatched. CDR3 size: 14 residues. The CDR3 DNA is TGCGCCAGCAGCCTAGACAGGGGCACAGATACGCAGTATTTT. Its protein product is CASSLDRGTDTQYF.

V gene TRBV9 combines with J gene TRBJ2-7, with 8 nucleotides matching TRBD1. V lost 4 bases to trimming and J lost 4 bases; unmatched junction nucleotides: 7. Germline V gene sequence: CDR1 SGDLS, CDR2 YYNGEE. CDR3 size: 14 residues. The CDR3 loop reads CASSPGQGRYEQYF. The CDR3 DNA is TGTGCCAGCAGCCCAGGACAGGGAAGGTACGAGCAGTACTTC.

This chain uses TRBV10-2 with TRBJ2-5; 7 bases map to TRBD1. Near its end, the DNA agrees better with TRBJ2-7, so the J call may be wrong. This CDR3 has 13 amino acids. CDR1 and CDR2 (germline): WSHSY, SAAADI. CDR3 amino acids: CASSEGTAYEQYF. The CDR3 DNA reads as TGCGCCAGCAGTGAGGGGACAGCCTACGAGCAGTACTTC.

The chain joins TRBV5-6 to TRBJ1-2, with D perhaps matching TRBD1 (6 bases). This CDR3 contains 14 residues. V lost 6 bases and J lost 7, with 19 bases in between. The germline V gene has CDR1 SGHDT and CDR2 YYEEEE. This chain's CDR3 is CASTYSPGGAGYTF. In DNA, the CDR3 is TGTGCCAGCACCTATAGCCCTGGGGGGGCTGGCTACACCTTC.

The chain is built from TRBV7-2 and TRBJ1-5; 7 positions agree with TRBD1. Germline values: CDR1 SGHTA, CDR2 FQGNSA. The CDR3 contains 15 residues. V lost 1 base to trimming and J lost 3 bases; unmatched junction nucleotides: 3. The CDR3 DNA reads as TGTGCCAGCAGCTTAGGGACAGGCCACAATCAGCCCCAGCATTTT. It codes for CASSLGTGHNQPQHF. The entire variable domain, with the rest obtained from reference TRBV7-2 and TRBJ1-5, is as follows: GAGVSQSPSNKVTEKGKDVELRCDPISGHTALYWYRQSLGQGLEFLIYFQGNSAPDKSGLPSDRFSAERTGGSVSTLTIQRTQQEDSAVYLCASSLGTGHNQPQHFGDGTRLSIL.

This chain links TRBV4-1 with TRBJ1-2, with TRBD1 matching 9 bases. From germline, CDR1 is MGHRA and CDR2 YSYEKL. V shed 1 base, J shed 4 bases, and the junction held 10 bases outside the gene matches. This CDR3 contains 17 residues. CDR3 protein: CASSQGKRTGDSYGYTF. In DNA, the CDR3 is TGCGCCAGCAGCCAAGGGAAAAGGACAGGGGATAGCTATGGCTACACCTTC.

The chain links TRBV27 to TRBJ2-7; 9 bases align to TRBD1. The CDR3 is 13 amino acids. The J segment lost 5 bases and the V segment lost 8 bases, leaving 7 bases of the junction unmatched. Germline V gene sequence: CDR1 MNHEY, CDR2 SMNVEV (reference sequence). The CDR3 DNA is TGTGCCAGCGGAACCTGGGACAGGGACGAGCAGTACTTC. Protein product: CASGTWDRDEQYF.

This chain joins TRBV7-9 and TRBJ2-2, with a weak D call TRBD2 (6 bases). Trimming shortened V by 6 bases and J by 0 bases, and 17 bases separated the two germline ends. In germline, CDR1 is SEHNR, CDR2 FQNEAQ (reference sequence). The length of the CDR3 is 17 residues. The CDR3 reads CASRATWGEANTGELFF. DNA of the CDR3: TGTGCCAGCAGAGCGACGTGGGGGGAGGCGAACACCGGGGAGCTGTTTTTT.

The V call is TRBV5-1, the J call TRBJ1-1; the match to TRBD1 covers 11 bases. This CDR3 contains 15 residues. Germline trimming cut 4 bases from V and 3 bases from J; bases unmatched to any gene: 5. Germline CDR1 reads SGHRS; CDR2 reads YFSETQ. The CDR3 bases are TGCGCCAGCAGCCACGGGACAGGGGGGGACACTGAAGCTTTCTTT. Amino acids: CASSHGTGGDTEAFF.

The rearrangement joins TRBV5-6 to TRBJ2-5; the D is unclear. V was shortened by 2 bases and J by 5 bases, with 10 bases between the two germline ends. Germline V gives CDR1 SGHDT, CDR2 YYEEEE. The CDR3 contains 13 residues. The DNA of the CDR3 is TGTGCCAGCAGCTTATTTCGCGCTGAGACCCAGTACTTC. It codes for CASSLFRAETQYF. Full variable domain (missing parts from reference TRBV5-6 and TRBJ2-5): DAGVTQSPTHLIKTRGQQVTLRCSPKSGHDTVSWYQQALGQGPQFIFQYYEEEERQRGNFPDRFSGHQFPNYSSELNVNALLLGDSALYLCASSLFRAETQYFGPGTRLLVL.

The chain recombines TRBV6-5 with TRBJ1-1; TRBD1 agrees at 7 bases. Germline assignment: CDR1 MNHEY and CDR2 SVGAGI. Germline trimming cut 5 bases from V and 9 bases from J; bases unmatched to any gene: 6. The CDR3 is made up of 12 amino acids. CDR3 nucleotide sequence: TGTGCCAGCAGTGACAGGGAGGAGAAAGCTTTCTTT. It encodes CASSDREEKAFF.

The rearrangement links TRBV6-5 to TRBJ2-7, with D perhaps matching TRBD2 (6 bases). The CDR3 is 15 amino acids. The V end was cut by 7 bases, the J end by 8 bases, with 24 bases between. Germline-derived CDR1 and CDR2 are MNHEY and SVGAGI. As DNA, the CDR3 is TGTGCCAGCAAGACGGCCGGGCAGGGAGGCAGGAAGCAGTACTTC. Protein sequence: CASKTAGQGGRKQYF.

V usage is TRBV19 and J usage is TRBJ1-6; 10 bases line up with TRBD1. V shed 5 bases and J 9 bases; nucleotides not matched to a gene: 4. There are 14 residues in the CDR3. Looked up from germline, CDR1 is LNHDA and CDR2 is SQIVND (reference sequence). The CDR3 loop reads CASSPGQGTSPLHF. The CDR3 nucleotides are TGTGCCAGTAGTCCGGGACAGGGGACTTCACCCCTCCACTTT.

J is TRBJ1-2 and V is TRBV10-2, with 10 bases aligning to TRBD1. Germline V lookup: CDR1 WSHSY, CDR2 SAAADI. The V segment lost 2 bases and the J segment 3 bases; nucleotides outside the gene matches: 3. The CDR3 totals 15 residues. The CDR3 loop is CASSERDRGDYGYTF. The CDR3 region has the DNA TGCGCCAGCAGTGAGAGGGACAGGGGCGACTATGGCTACACCTTC.

V gene TRBV18 combines with J gene TRBJ2-2, with a tentative D call TRBD2 (6 bases). The V and J ends lost 5 bases and 2 bases respectively, with 12 bases between them. The germline CDR1 and CDR2 sequences are KGHSH and LQKENI. The CDR3 consists of 15 residues. The CDR3 is CASSAGTYNTGELFF. CDR3 coding DNA: TGTGCCAGCTCAGCTGGGACTTACAACACCGGGGAGCTGTTTTTT.

This clone has only one observation. The chain has TRBV2 and TRBJ1-2; D gene uncertain. This CDR3 is built from 11 residues. Germline V lookup: CDR1 SNHLY, CDR2 FYNNEI. Trimming took 8 bases from V and 7 from J, leaving 11 bases between them. The CDR3 DNA reads TGTGCCAGCCTAAAGTCCGGTGGCTACACCTTC. Amino acids: CASLKSGGYTF.

The gene calls are TRBV29-1 and TRBJ2-3; no firm D call. CDR1 and CDR2 (germline): SQVTM, ANQGSEA. CDR3 length: 12 residues. Trimming left V 4 bases short and J 1 base short, with 6 bases between. In DNA, the CDR3 is TGCAGCGTTGTTCCTGGCACAGATACGCAGTATTTT. Its translation: CSVVPGTDTQYF.

This chain connects TRBV5-1 to TRBJ2-7; 15 bases agree with TRBD2. Trimming at V came to 0 bases and at J to 2 bases, leaving 0 bases not matched to a gene. CDR1 is SGHRS and CDR2 is YFSETQ in the germline V gene. The CDR3 is 16 amino acids. As DNA, the CDR3 is TGCGCCAGCAGCTTGGGGACTAGCGGGAGGGCCTACGAGCAGTACTTC. Its protein is CASSLGTSGRAYEQYF. The variable domain in full, completed from reference TRBV5-1 and TRBJ2-7, reads KAGVTQTPRYLIKTRGQQVTLSCSPISGHRSVSWYQQTPGQGLQFLFEYFSETQRNKGNFPGRFSGRQFSNSRSEMNVSTLELGDSALYLCASSLGTSGRAYEQYFGPGTRLTVT.

The chain recombines TRBV5-5 with TRBJ2-2, with 12 bases that match TRBD2. The CDR3 consists of 15 residues. The V gene's germline CDR1 is SGHKS and CDR2 YYEKEE (reference sequence). Trimming removed 2 bases from V and 5 bases from J; junction bases left unmatched: 1. In DNA form, the CDR3 reads TGTGCCAGCAGCTTAGGACTAGCGGGAACCGGGGAGCTGTTTTTT. Translation: CASSLGLAGTGELFF.

This chain connects TRBV2 to TRBJ1-1, with a possible D match to TRBD1 (6 bases). The V gene's germline CDR1 is SNHLY and CDR2 FYNNEI. The CDR3 length is 13 residues. With 11 bases removed from V and 5 bases from J, the gap between germline ends came to 18 bases. In DNA, the CDR3 is TGTGCCTGCCGGTTTATGCAGGGGACTGAAGCTTTCTTT. Translated, it gives CACRFMQGTEAFF.

V is TRBV19 and J is TRBJ1-6, with TRBD1 identical over 7 bases. The CDR3 covers 15 residues. The germline gives CDR1 LNHDA, CDR2 SQIVND (reference sequence). V was pared by 10 bases and J by 2 bases, with 8 bases of the junction left unmatched. The CDR3: CATREQGTYNSPLHF. In DNA, the CDR3 is TGTGCCACGAGAGAACAGGGGACCTATAATTCACCCCTCCACTTT.

The V and J genes are TRBV28 and TRBJ1-2; 7 nucleotides align to TRBD1. Losses at the gene ends were 6 bases for V and 4 bases for J; bases not matched to a gene: 8. The CDR3 sequence is 14 residues long. Per the germline V gene, CDR1 is MDHEN and CDR2 is SYDVKM. CDR3 in amino acids: CASRPGQPRYGYTF. CDR3 DNA sequence: TGTGCCAGCAGGCCGGGACAGCCTCGCTATGGCTACACCTTC.

The chain is built from TRBV27 and TRBJ1-4; perhaps TRBD1 as D (5 bases). V lost 6 bases to trimming and J lost 1 base, with 12 bases between them. Germline V gene sequence: CDR1 MNHEY, CDR2 SMNVEV (reference sequence). The CDR3 has 15 amino acids. CDR3 residues: CASRHAGGTNEKLFF. Written as DNA, the CDR3 is TGTGCCAGCAGGCACGCCGGGGGAACTAATGAAAAACTGTTTTTT.